What follows are 10 T cell receptor beta chains derived from one specimen sequenced in a study of shared clonotypes between healthy human individuals. Sequencing used immunoSEQ multiplex PCR; TCRdb keeps in-frame clones, though not all of them. This repertoire shows some 1.5 million clones, around 97% found once; its top ten account for roughly 1.2%. The sample comprised naive CD4+ T cells sorted from blood. The sample's subset: CD45RA+ positively selected. These receptors all stem from a man aged 25 to 45 in good health.

The chain is built from TRBV7-2 and TRBJ2-3; D is uncertain. CDR1 and CDR2 (germline): SGHTA, FQGNSA. V shed 1 base and J shed 0 bases, with 5 bases lying between them. The CDR3 is made up of 14 amino acids. The CDR3 nucleotides read TGTGCCAGCAGCTTAGTTCCGAGCACAGATACGCAGTATTTT. Translated: CASSLVPSTDTQYF.

With regard to this clone: Different DNA sequences within this sample yield the same CDR3. The chain combines TRBV5-1 with TRBJ2-1, with TRBD2 matching over 13 bases. Trimming at V came to 4 bases and at J to 7 bases, leaving 5 bases not matched to a gene. This CDR3 contains 15 residues. Germline V gene data show CDR1 as SGHRS and CDR2 as YFSETQ. The CDR3 is CASSPGLAGANEQFF. The CDR3 coding sequence is TGCGCCAGCAGCCCAGGACTAGCGGGGGCAAATGAGCAGTTCTTC.

The chain links TRBV10-3 to TRBJ1-3; D not resolved. CDR1 is ENHRY and CDR2 is SYGVKD in the germline V gene. This CDR3 is 13 amino acids long. The germline V and J ends were trimmed by 8 bases and 3 bases, with 11 bases remaining between them. CDR3 sequence (DNA): TGTGCCATCGGGGAGCAAATTGGAAACACCATATATTTT. It yields the protein CAIGEQIGNTIYF.

The CDR3 loop reads CASRNPGQKNTEAFF. The CDR3 DNA follows: TGTGCCAGCAGGAACCCGGGACAGAAGAACACTGAAGCTTTCTTT. The rearrangement joins TRBV2 to TRBJ1-1; 7 bases fit TRBD1. The CDR3 has 15 amino acids. V lost 6 bases and J lost 1; bases outside the gene matches: 8. Germline V gives CDR1 SNHLY, CDR2 FYNNEI. Supplemented by reference TRBV2 and TRBJ1-1, the full variable domain reads EPEVTQTPSHQVTQMGQEVILRCVPISNHLYFYWYRQILGQKVEFLVSFYNNEISEKSEIFDDQFSVERPDGSNFTLKIRSTKLEDSAMYFCASRNPGQKNTEAFFGQGTRLTVV.

The rearrangement links TRBV19 to TRBJ1-4; D might be TRBD1 (6 bases). There are 14 residues in the CDR3. Trimming cost V 6 bases and J 7 bases, with 15 bases left between them. The germline V gene has CDR1 LNHDA and CDR2 SQIVND (reference sequence). CDR3 bases: TGTGCCAGTAGGGACAGTGGTCTTGCTGAAAAACTGTTTTTT. This sequence encodes CASRDSGLAEKLFF.

The CDR3 region is CASSLEGQGEGNTIYF. The CDR3 DNA is TGCGCCAGCAGCTTGGAAGGACAGGGAGAGGGAAACACCATATATTTT. The genes are TRBV5-1 and TRBJ1-3, with TRBD1 matching 8 bases. The CDR3 contains 16 residues. Germline lookup yields CDR1 SGHRS and CDR2 YFSETQ. V gave up 0 bases and J gave up 4 bases; unmatched junction bases: 6.

The chain employs TRBV30 and TRBJ1-3; 9 positions match TRBD1. This CDR3 comprises 13 residues. Trimming removed 4 bases from V and 6 bases from J; junction bases left unmatched: 4. CDR1 and CDR2 (germline): GTSNPN, SVGIG (reference sequence). CDR3 loop: CAWKDRGKNTIYF. CDR3 sequence (DNA): TGTGCCTGGAAGGACAGGGGTAAAAACACCATATATTTT. The full variable domain, in which reference TRBV30 and TRBJ1-3 provide the parts outside the CDR3, is SQTIHQWPATLVQPVGSPLSLECTVEGTSNPNLYWYRQAAGRGLQLLFYSVGIGQISSEVPQNLSASRPQDRQFILSSKKLLLSDSGFYLCAWKDRGKNTIYFGEGSWLTVV.

The chain is built from TRBV6-1 and TRBJ1-5, with D hard to call. Looked up from germline, CDR1 is MNHNS and CDR2 is SASEGT. There are 14 residues in the CDR3. V gave up 4 bases and J gave up 3 bases, with 10 bases separating them. The CDR3 region is CASSASRNNQPQHF. The CDR3 DNA is TGTGCCAGCAGTGCCTCCCGTAACAATCAGCCCCAGCATTTT.

J is TRBJ2-7 and V is TRBV2; D perhaps matches TRBD1 (7 bases). The CDR3 extends over 14 amino acids. V lost 2 bases and J 3 bases, leaving 11 bases between the germline ends. Germline CDR1 reads SNHLY; CDR2 reads FYNNEI. The CDR3 spells CASSEQGGNYEQYF. CDR3 DNA sequence: TGTGCCAGCAGTGAACAGGGGGGAAACTACGAGCAGTACTTC.

The CDR3: CASSHGQGNTIYF. The CDR3 nucleotides read TGTGCCAGCAGCCACGGACAGGGAAACACCATATATTTT. The genes are TRBV14 and TRBJ1-3; a weak D match, TRBD1 (6 bases). The CDR3 runs 13 residues. Germline CDR1 SGHDN, CDR2 FVKESK. Between the trimmed V and J ends, which lost 3 bases and 4 bases, there was a span of 7 bases.